These 4 T cell receptor beta chains came from one sample sequenced in a study of blood T cell repertoires in COVID-19 (dated by TCRdb to the early 2020s). Library generation was performed with the immunoSEQ multiplex PCR assay. Drawn from immuneACCESS, this table holds only the in-frame rearrangements with V and J called that TCRdb kept. Clones are partly lost; checked studies trace under half to an unresolved V gene and leave the rest unexplained. This sample has around 60,000 clones in its table, and 84% of those were observed once. In total, the top ten clones hold around 15% of the sample. The sample comprised peripheral blood. The source is a man aged 55 to 70 with COVID-19, enrolled during active disease.

This sequence joins TRBV5-1 and TRBJ2-5; D might be TRBD2 (5 bases). Germline CDR1 SGHRS, CDR2 YFSETQ. V gave up 0 bases and J gave up 1 base, with 7 bases separating them. The CDR3 runs to 14 residues. Written as DNA, the CDR3 is TGCGCCAGCAGCTTGGGGACTCTCCAAGAGACCCAGTACTTC. It specifies CASSLGTLQETQYF.

V usage is TRBV5-4 and J usage is TRBJ2-7, with 11 nucleotides matching TRBD1. The CDR3 consists of 15 residues. Trimming cost V 4 bases and J 3 bases; bases outside gene matches: 6. Germline assignment: CDR1 SGHNT and CDR2 YYREEE (reference sequence). CDR3: CASSLGGTGGYEQYF. CDR3 sequence (DNA): TGTGCCAGCAGCCTGGGAGGGACAGGGGGCTACGAGCAGTACTTC. Full variable domain (missing parts from reference TRBV5-4 and TRBJ2-7): ETGVTQSPTHLIKTRGQQVTLRCSSQSGHNTVSWYQQALGQGPQFIFQYYREEENGRGNFPPRFSGLQFPNYSSELNVNALELDDSALYLCASSLGGTGGYEQYFGPGTRLTVT.

This clone has just a few counts. Other DNA sequences within the sample encode an identical CDR3. V usage is TRBV13 and J usage is TRBJ2-1, with D uncertain. Trimming cost V 5 bases and J 0 bases, with 5 bases left between them. CDR1 is PRHDT, CDR2 FYEKMQ, per germline (reference sequence). The CDR3 contains 13 residues. CDR3 residues: CASSPSSYNEQFF. The CDR3 nucleotides read TGTGCCAGCAGCCCCAGCTCCTACAATGAGCAGTTCTTC. The variable domain in full, completed from reference TRBV13 and TRBJ2-1, reads AAGVIQSPRHLIKEKRETATLKCYPIPRHDTVYWYQQGPGQDPQFLISFYEKMQSDKGSIPDRFSAQQFSDYHSELNMSSLELGDSALYFCASSPSSYNEQFFGPGTRLTVL.

CDR3 loop: CASSKGCRDSRSYEQYF. CDR3 nucleotides: TGTGCCAGCAGCAAAGGCTGCAGGGACTCGCGGTCCTACGAGCAGTACTTC. This rearrangement joins TRBV21-1 to TRBJ2-7; the table assigns TRBD2, which was not confirmed against the DNA. TRBV21-1 corresponds to a pseudogene. The CDR3 consists of 17 residues.